Sequencing of this TCR beta chain was carried out in a study of T cell responses to AZD1222 COVID-19 vaccine. Notes on the study in general: Repertoires were sampled only after the peak T cell response.

Method: immunoSEQ multiplex PCR; TCRdb's copy keeps in-frame clones and lacks some. The table records 100,000 or so clones, approximately 90% of them present only once. Of note for this clone: Its antigen is as yet unknown.

Trimming removed 2 bases at V and 5 bases at J, with 13 bases between. This CDR3 spans 15 amino acids. CDR1 is SGHVS and CDR2 is FQNEAQ in the germline V gene. This sample comprised peripheral blood, obtained on day 0 of AZD1222 vaccination. This receptor was identified in an adult in good health. The chain has TRBV7-8 and TRBJ1-5; D might be TRBD1 (6 bases). CDR3: CASSLRDTPYQPQHF. The CDR3 DNA reads as TGTGCCAGCAGCTTAAGGGACACTCCTTATCAGCCCCAGCATTTT.